This TCR beta chain was sequenced for a study of PD-1 blockade in classical Hodgkin lymphoma. Clones were sequenced by immunoSEQ multiplex PCR, and TCRdb holds only the in-frame ones, with some missing. The sample contains some 18,000 clones, 88% of which appear only once. This CDR3 contains 16 residues. V lost 8 bases and J 0 bases, leaving 16 bases between the germline ends. CDR1 and CDR2 from the germline V gene are LNHNV and YYDKDF (reference sequence). Time point indicated: cycle 4 day 1 (C4D1), after more than five weeks of nivolumab. Relapses following autologous stem cell transplantation were seen in all patients, with brentuximab vedotin exposure varying. Negative selection with magnets was how CD8+ T cells were isolated from the thawed PBMCs.

The receptor's source is a human donor with classical Hodgkin lymphoma. This chain joins TRBV15 and TRBJ1-4; no clear D. Here the sequenced sample was CD8+ T cells from blood, taken before the fourth cycle of nivolumab. This CDR3 reads CATAGLTAATNEKLFF. The CDR3, as DNA: TGTGCCACCGCCGGACTCACAGCAGCAACTAATGAAAAACTGTTTTTT.